The 19 T cell receptor beta chains given below trace back to one sample, sequenced in a study of blood T cell repertoires in COVID-19. Generated by immunoSEQ multiplex PCR, the TCRdb table keeps only in-frame clones and is missing some. The sample includes about 170,000 clones, about 80% of them seen just once. Specimen: peripheral blood. Every receptor here comes from a woman over 75 with acute or convalescent COVID-19.

The chain employs TRBV1 and TRBJ2-7; the table's D call, TRBD2, was not checked against the DNA. TRBV1 is noted as a pseudogene. This CDR3 is 16 amino acids long. The CDR3 DNA reads TGCACCAGCAGCCAAGGGGGACTAGCGGGAGTATACGAGCAGTACTTC. Its protein product is CTSSQGGLAGVYEQYF.

The count of this clone is one. The chain carries TRBV19 and TRBJ2-2; 7 positions agree with TRBD2. CDR1 is LNHDA and CDR2 is SQIVND in the germline V gene (reference sequence). The CDR3 is made up of 16 amino acids. The J segment lost 0 bases and the V segment lost 5 bases, leaving 6 bases of the junction unmatched. CDR3 in amino acids: CASSAGVRANTGELFF. The CDR3 DNA reads as TGTGCCAGTAGTGCGGGAGTCAGAGCGAACACCGGGGAGCTGTTTTTT. Using reference TRBV19 and TRBJ2-2 for the parts outside the CDR3, the full variable domain is DGGITQSPKYLFRKEGQNVTLSCEQNLNHDAMYWYRQDPGQGLRLIYYSQIVNDFQKGDIAEGYSVSREKKESFPLTVTSAQKNPTAFYLCASSAGVRANTGELFFGEGSRLTVL.

In its sample, this clone was seen a few times. CDR3 sequence reads: CASSGRQGKLEEQYF. The CDR3 DNA reads TGTGCCAGCAGTGGGCGACAGGGGAAATTAGAAGAGCAGTACTTC. J is TRBJ2-7 and V is TRBV25-1, with 8 bases identical to TRBD1. Germline CDR1 and CDR2: MGHDK and SYGVNS. The CDR3 sequence is 15 residues long. J was trimmed by 7 bases and V by 4 bases; bases with no gene match: 12.

The chain joins TRBV4-3 to TRBJ1-4, with TRBD1 as a possible D gene (5 bases). Germline V gene data show CDR1 as LGHNA and CDR2 as YSLEER. Deletions cut 0 bases from V and 5 bases from J, with 13 bases between. CDR3 size: 16 residues. CDR3 sequence: CASSQEIGRTNEKLFF. CDR3 nucleotides: TGCGCCAGCAGCCAAGAGATTGGCAGGACAAATGAAAAACTGTTTTTT.

The rearrangement links TRBV19 to TRBJ2-3; 15 nucleotides line up with TRBD2. The CDR3 loop spans 18 amino acids. V was clipped by 1 base and J by 3 bases; unmatched bases: 5. The V gene's germline CDR1 is LNHDA and CDR2 SQIVND (reference sequence). The CDR3, as DNA: TGTGCCAGTAGTATAGGGGGACTAGCGGGGGGACCGACAGATACGCAGTATTTT. It is translated as CASSIGGLAGGPTDTQYF.

This clone occurred once. This sequence joins TRBV29-1 and TRBJ2-7; 7 positions agree with TRBD1. The CDR3 covers 11 residues. The V and J ends lost 7 bases and 10 bases, in that order; junction bases with no gene match: 10. Germline CDR1 SQVTM, CDR2 ANQGSEA. The CDR3 loop is CSARTGGRQYF. The CDR3 DNA is TGCAGCGCCCGGACAGGCGGAAGACAGTACTTC.

This chain joins TRBV7-9 and TRBJ2-7; 9 nucleotides align to TRBD2. Germline loops: CDR1 SEHNR, CDR2 FQNEAQ (reference sequence). The CDR3 consists of 12 residues. The V segment lost 5 bases and the J segment 5 bases; nucleotides outside the gene matches: 1. The CDR3 DNA sequence: TGTGCCAGCAGCAGCGGGGGGAACGAGCAGTACTTC. Its protein is CASSSGGNEQYF.

The chain recombines TRBV7-3 with TRBJ2-5; 7 bases map to TRBD1. V was pared by 5 bases and J by 5 bases, with 5 bases of the junction left unmatched. CDR3 size: 13 residues. The germline V gene has CDR1 SGHTA and CDR2 FQGTGA. The CDR3 sequence: CASSRGQAETQYF. The CDR3 DNA is TGTGCCAGCAGCCGTGGACAGGCGGAGACCCAGTACTTC.

The chain employs TRBV7-2 and TRBJ1-2, with 8 bases aligning to TRBD1. Per the germline V gene, CDR1 is SGHTA and CDR2 is FQGNSA. This CDR3 spans 15 amino acids. Trimming took 4 bases from V and 6 from J; bases not matched to a gene: 10. CDR3 in DNA: TGTGCCAGCAGCTACCTACGGACAGGGTACAATGGCTACACCTTC. This sequence encodes CASSYLRTGYNGYTF. The full variable domain, in which reference TRBV7-2 and TRBJ1-2 provide the parts outside the CDR3, is GAGVSQSPSNKVTEKGKDVELRCDPISGHTALYWYRQSLGQGLEFLIYFQGNSAPDKSGLPSDRFSAERTGGSVSTLTIQRTQQEDSAVYLCASSYLRTGYNGYTFGSGTRLTVV.

The chain has TRBV6-5 and TRBJ2-7; the match to TRBD2 covers 12 bases. The V gene's germline CDR1 is MNHEY and CDR2 SVGAGI. CDR3 length equals 14 residues. The ends lost 7 bases at V and 4 bases at J; junction bases unmatched: 5. CDR3 DNA sequence: TGTGCCAGCACCCCCGGACTAGCGGGATACGAGCAGTACTTC. Amino acid sequence: CASTPGLAGYEQYF.

J is TRBJ2-7 and V is TRBV4-1; the match to TRBD2 covers 8 bases. The V gene's germline CDR1 is MGHRA and CDR2 YSYEKL. Trimming cost V 1 base and J 1 base; bases outside gene matches: 3. The CDR3 extends over 15 amino acids. This chain's CDR3 is CASSQGLAISYEQYF. The CDR3 DNA reads TGCGCCAGCAGCCAAGGACTAGCGATTTCCTACGAGCAGTACTTC.

The rearrangement joins TRBV6-2 or TRBV6-3 to TRBJ1-5, with 9 positions matching TRBD1. Germline lookup yields CDR1 MNHEY and CDR2 SVGEGT. The ends lost 0 bases at V and 3 bases at J; junction bases unmatched: 6. The CDR3 loop spans 17 amino acids. The CDR3 loop is CASSYSRTGVFNQPQHF. CDR3 DNA sequence: TGTGCCAGCAGTTACTCGAGGACAGGGGTATTCAATCAGCCCCAGCATTTT.

The chain couples TRBV4-1 to TRBJ2-7; 11 positions agree with TRBD2. The germline CDR1 and CDR2 sequences are MGHRA and YSYEKL. J was trimmed by 2 bases and V by 0 bases; bases with no gene match: 0. The CDR3 contains 15 residues. Here the CDR3 DNA reads TGCGCCAGCAGCCAAGAGACTAGCGGGGCCTACGAGCAGTACTTC. Its translation: CASSQETSGAYEQYF.

This chain connects TRBV11-1 to TRBJ1-2; D may be TRBD1 (5 bases). Trimming pared 1 base from V and 8 bases from J, leaving 11 bases between. CDR1 is SGHAT and CDR2 is FQDESV in the germline V gene (reference sequence). The CDR3 length is 13 residues. The CDR3 coding sequence is TGTGCCAGCAGCTTAGTGGCAGGGATGGGCTACACCTTC. Amino acid sequence: CASSLVAGMGYTF.

The V call is TRBV28, the J call TRBJ1-6; D uncertain. Trimming stripped 3 bases from V and 10 bases from J, with 10 bases between. Germline CDR1 is MDHEN and CDR2 is SYDVKM. The CDR3 is 13 amino acids. The CDR3, as DNA: TGTGCCAGCAGTTTCGAGAGTTGGTCACCCCTCCACTTT. It is translated as CASSFESWSPLHF.

The chain has TRBV4-2 and TRBJ1-6; 11 bases are shared with TRBD1. The V gene end was trimmed by 0 bases and the J gene end by 8 bases; junction bases not matched to a gene: 3. The CDR3 is 16 amino acids. Germline V gene sequence: CDR1 LGHNA, CDR2 YNFKEQ. The CDR3 DNA is TGTGCCAGCAGCCAAGATGAGGGACAGGGGGATTCACCCCTCCACTTT. Translating gives CASSQDEGQGDSPLHF.

This sequence joins TRBV19 and TRBJ2-7; 8 positions agree with TRBD2. This CDR3 has 14 residues. V lost 4 bases and J lost 7; bases outside the gene matches: 9. Germline V lookup: CDR1 LNHDA, CDR2 SQIVND (reference sequence). DNA for the CDR3: TGTGCCAGTAGTACCTGGACTAGCCCCCGAGAGCAGTACTTC. Encoded protein: CASSTWTSPREQYF. Combining the CDR3 with reference TRBV19 and TRBJ2-7 gives the whole variable domain DGGITQSPKYLFRKEGQNVTLSCEQNLNHDAMYWYRQDPGQGLRLIYYSQIVNDFQKGDIAEGYSVSREKKESFPLTVTSAQKNPTAFYLCASSTWTSPREQYFGPGTRLTVT.

V is TRBV5-1 and J is TRBJ2-1, with D perhaps TRBD2 (7 bases). Germline CDR1 SGHRS, CDR2 YFSETQ. V was clipped by 4 bases and J by 4 bases, with 12 bases between them. The CDR3 spans 14 residues. The CDR3 protein is CASSKSGTYNEQFF. CDR3 bases: TGCGCCAGCAGCAAGAGCGGGACATACAATGAGCAGTTCTTC.

The genes are TRBV6-2 or TRBV6-3 and TRBJ2-2; no clear D. There are 16 residues in the CDR3. The V end lost 5 bases, the J end lost 5 bases, and 18 bases lay between the germline ends. The germline CDR1 and CDR2 sequences are MNHEY and SVGEGT. In DNA form, the CDR3 reads TGTGCCAGCAGTCGAACGAGGCGGAGTTCTACCGGGGAGCTGTTTTTT. This sequence encodes CASSRTRRSSTGELFF.